This T cell receptor (beta chain) came from a study of identical twins. In germline, CDR1 is SGHKS, CDR2 YYEKEE (reference sequence). The ends were cut back, 3 bases at V and 6 bases at J, with 17 bases in the middle. There are 15 residues in the CDR3. TCRdb used MiXCR to reprocess the 5' RACE reads, holding one entry per CDR3 protein. The sample carries fewer than 900,000 distinct CDR3 sequences, approximately 18% recorded once. This sample was shared with a second study, whose subject was T cells expressing NK-cell markers.

The chain couples TRBV5-5 to TRBJ2-3; no clear D gene. The receptor was isolated from a young woman in good health. The specimen sequenced was PBMCs. The CDR3 DNA reads TGTGCCAGCAGCTGGGATCTCGGGCGTCTCGATACGCAGTATTTT. This codes for CASSWDLGRLDTQYF.